What follows are 14 T cell receptor beta chains derived from one specimen sequenced in a study of technical replicates of blood from a few donors. Repertoires were generated with immunoSEQ multiplex PCR, while TCRdb's copy carries only in-frame clones and drops some. The sample lists some 87,000 clones, 97% seen once, with approximately 0.2% in the top ten. Source material: T cells isolated from PBMCs. The receptors originated from a human donor in good health.

The chain combines TRBV5-6 with TRBJ2-3; 8 positions agree with TRBD2. CDR3 size: 17 residues. CDR1 SGHDT and CDR2 YYEEEE come from the germline V gene. V lost 1 base and J lost 0; bases outside the gene matches: 7. CDR3 residues: CASSLSFAGGSTDTQYF. CDR3 nucleotide sequence: TGTGCCAGCAGCTTGTCGTTCGCGGGGGGTAGCACAGATACGCAGTATTTT.

The J gene is TRBJ2-5, the V gene TRBV28, with D unclear. Per germline, CDR1 MDHEN and CDR2 SYDVKM. Trimming took 5 bases from V and 2 from J, leaving 9 bases between them. There are 13 residues in the CDR3. CDR3 loop: CASSTTPQETQYF. The CDR3 region has the DNA TGTGCCAGCAGTACGACACCTCAAGAGACCCAGTACTTC. Drawing the rest from reference TRBV28 and TRBJ2-5, the complete variable domain is DVKVTQSSRYLVKRTGEKVFLECVQDMDHENMFWYRQDPGLGLRLIYFSYDVKMKEKGDIPEGYSVSREKKERFSLILESASTNQTSMYLCASSTTPQETQYFGPGTRLLVL.

The chain has TRBV28 and TRBJ1-1; D not certain. The V and J ends lost 3 bases and 8 bases respectively, with 13 bases between them. Germline-derived CDR1 and CDR2 are MDHEN and SYDVKM. CDR3 size: 13 residues. CDR3 in amino acids: CASSFMGQMEAFF. CDR3 DNA: TGTGCCAGCAGTTTTATGGGCCAGATGGAAGCTTTCTTT.

A word on this clone: The sample contains more than one DNA sequence encoding this CDR3. The chain employs TRBV30 and TRBJ2-5; D remains unclear. CDR1 is GTSNPN, CDR2 SVGIG, per germline (reference sequence). The CDR3 length is 12 residues. V was clipped by 5 bases and J by 0 bases, with 7 bases between them. The CDR3 bases are TGTGCCTGGTCGTACAACCAAGAGACCCAGTACTTC. This encodes CAWSYNQETQYF. Full variable domain (outside the CDR3, taken from reference TRBV30 and TRBJ2-5): SQTIHQWPATLVQPVGSPLSLECTVEGTSNPNLYWYRQAAGRGLQLLFYSVGIGQISSEVPQNLSASRPQDRQFILSSKKLLLSDSGFYLCAWSYNQETQYFGPGTRLLVL.

The chain uses TRBV12-5 and TRBJ2-3; D uncertain. V was trimmed by 6 bases and J by 0 bases, leaving 13 bases between them. This CDR3 comprises 15 residues. CDR1 LGHNT and CDR2 FRNRAP come from the germline V gene. The CDR3 region has the DNA TGTGCTAGTGGAATGTCGACTCGCAGCACAGATACGCAGTATTTT. Translating gives CASGMSTRSTDTQYF.

V and J are TRBV27 and TRBJ2-2; 8 positions match TRBD1. J was trimmed by 2 bases and V by 2 bases; bases with no gene match: 4. Germline lookup yields CDR1 MNHEY and CDR2 SMNVEV (reference sequence). The CDR3 length is 16 residues. The CDR3 here is CASSLGRGRNTGELFF. The CDR3 DNA follows: TGTGCCAGCAGTTTAGGCAGGGGGCGAAACACCGGGGAGCTGTTTTTT.

This sequence joins TRBV11-3 and TRBJ2-5; the D gene is possibly TRBD1 (6 bases). The CDR3 has 14 residues. V was trimmed by 1 base and J by 4 bases, leaving 10 bases between them. Germline CDR1 reads SGHNT; CDR2 reads YENEEA. The CDR3, as DNA: TGTGCCAGCAGCTTAGCAGGGGTAGTAGAGACCCAGTACTTC. This codes for CASSLAGVVETQYF.

In DNA form, the CDR3 reads TGTGCCAGCACCGGGACAGGGAAGACCTATGGCAATCAGCCCCAGCATTTT. Amino acid sequence: CASTGTGKTYGNQPQHF. The V call is TRBV16, the J call TRBJ1-5, with TRBD1 matching over 9 bases. Per the germline V gene, CDR1 is KGHSY and CDR2 is FQNENV. The CDR3 has 17 amino acids. J was trimmed by 2 bases and V by 7 bases; bases with no gene match: 12.

The CDR3 DNA is TGTGCCAGCTCACCCGGGGGGCAGGGGAGTCACTATGGCTACACCTTC. Amino acids: CASSPGGQGSHYGYTF. The chain links TRBV18 to TRBJ1-2, with D perhaps TRBD1 (6 bases). The V gene lost 3 bases and the J gene lost 3 bases, with 17 bases spanning the gap. The CDR3 runs to 16 residues. The germline V gene has CDR1 KGHSH and CDR2 LQKENI.

This clone has a handful of counts. V gene TRBV7-9 combines with J gene TRBJ1-1; TRBD1 agrees at 7 bases. V lost 5 bases to trimming and J lost 8 bases; unmatched junction nucleotides: 8. CDR1 is SEHNR and CDR2 is FQNEAQ in the germline V gene (reference sequence). There are 13 residues in the CDR3. The CDR3 DNA reads as TGTGCCAGCAGCAAATCCACAGGGGCGGAAGCTTTCTTT. Translated, it gives CASSKSTGAEAFF.

V gene TRBV7-9 combines with J gene TRBJ2-7; a weak D match, TRBD2 (5 bases). CDR3 length equals 15 residues. In germline, CDR1 is SEHNR, CDR2 FQNEAQ (reference sequence). Deletions cut 5 bases from V and 3 bases from J, with 17 bases between. DNA for the CDR3: TGTGCCAGCAGCCCACACCGGGAAGTCATCTACGAGCAGTACTTC. Translation: CASSPHREVIYEQYF.

The chain employs TRBV29-1 and TRBJ2-6; D call uncertain. Per germline, CDR1 SQVTM and CDR2 ANQGSEA. V dropped 4 bases and J dropped 0 bases, with 7 bases sitting between them. The CDR3 runs to 14 residues. For the CDR3, the DNA is TGCAGCGTTGGCCTCTACTCTGGGGCCAACGTCCTGACTTTC. It is translated as CSVGLYSGANVLTF.

The chain combines TRBV5-1 with TRBJ2-7; tentative D call: TRBD1 (6 bases). V dropped 0 bases and J dropped 4 bases, with 14 bases sitting between them. The CDR3 runs to 15 residues. Germline values: CDR1 SGHRS, CDR2 YFSETQ. Here the CDR3 DNA reads TGCGCCAGCAGCTTGGCCTTGGGGGCTGTGTACGAGCAGTACTTC. It specifies CASSLALGAVYEQYF.

DNA for the CDR3: TGCGCCAGCAGCTTGGCCGTGCTAGCGGGAGGGCGTTATCGAGAGACCCAGTACTTC. Translated: CASSLAVLAGGRYRETQYF. The chain is built from TRBV5-1 and TRBJ2-5, with 12 bases lining up with TRBD2. The CDR3 loop spans 19 amino acids. After removal of 0 bases from V and 4 bases from J, the junction contained 13 bases not matched to a gene. Germline loops: CDR1 SGHRS, CDR2 YFSETQ.